A selection of T cell receptor beta chains follows, all from one sample in a study of blood T cell repertoires in COVID-19. The method was immunoSEQ multiplex PCR; TCRdb's version includes in-frame clones alone and lacks a portion of them. The sample yields approximately 390,000 clones, 70% to 90% seen once. The sequenced sample was PBMCs or T cells enriched from blood (not recorded which). Receptors were obtained from a middle-aged woman with acute COVID-19. Each CDR3 is given with its conserved first and last residue. D genes are given only for firm matches. Where a row states a size, it is once, few, many or the class of an expanded clone; other rows omit it.

j_gene: TRBJ2-1
d_gene: .
abundance: once
v_gene: TRBV4-1
CDR3aa: CASSQVRVRGIYNEQFF
CDR3nt: TGCGCCAGCAGCCAAGTTCGGGTCCGGGGGATCTACAATGAGCAGTTCTTC

j_gene: TRBJ2-2
d_gene: .
abundance: .
v_gene: TRBV5-1
CDR3aa: CASSSTEINTGELFF
CDR3nt: TGCGCCAGCAGCTCTACAGAGATCAACACCGGGGAGCTGTTTTTT

j_gene: TRBJ1-2
d_gene: .
abundance: .
v_gene: TRBV6-5
CDR3aa: CASSPAPGNYGYTF
CDR3nt: TGTGCCAGCAGCCCCGCCCCGGGGAACTATGGCTACACCTTC

j_gene: TRBJ1-1
d_gene: TRBD1
abundance: once
v_gene: TRBV29-1
CDR3aa: CSVSFRDSYKAFF
CDR3nt: TGCAGCGTTTCTTTTCGGGACAGCTACAAGGCTTTCTTT

j_gene: TRBJ1-6
d_gene: .
abundance: .
v_gene: TRBV10-3
CDR3aa: CATSPSGVGSPLHF
CDR3nt: TGTGCCACCTCTCCCTCGGGGGTTGGTTCACCCCTCCACTTT

j_gene: TRBJ1-6
d_gene: .
abundance: .
v_gene: TRBV7-8
CDR3aa: CASSLVVKSRFGSPLHF
CDR3nt: TGTGCCAGCAGCTTAGTAGTTAAGAGCAGGTTTGGCTCACCCCTCCACTTT

j_gene: TRBJ2-7
d_gene: .
abundance: .
v_gene: TRBV19
CDR3aa: CASRVQGTYEQYF
CDR3nt: TGTGCCAGTAGGGTCCAGGGTACGTACGAGCAGTACTTC

j_gene: TRBJ2-7
d_gene: .
abundance: .
v_gene: TRBV7-2
CDR3aa: CASSLGQGIYEQYF
CDR3nt: TGTGCCAGCAGCTTAGGTCAGGGGATCTACGAGCAGTACTTC

j_gene: TRBJ1-2
d_gene: .
abundance: .
v_gene: TRBV13
CDR3aa: CASSSRGGSNYGYTF
CDR3nt: TGTGCCAGCAGCTCCCGAGGCGGGTCTAACTATGGCTACACCTTC

j_gene: TRBJ1-2
d_gene: TRBD1
abundance: .
v_gene: TRBV25-1
CDR3aa: CASSERTGAFYGYTF
CDR3nt: TGTGCCAGCAGTGAAAGGACAGGGGCTTTTTATGGCTACACCTTC

j_gene: TRBJ2-2
d_gene: .
abundance: .
v_gene: TRBV19
CDR3aa: CASSPPVSGNKGTGELFF
CDR3nt: TGTGCCAGTAGCCCTCCGGTGTCAGGGAATAAGGGCACCGGGGAGCTGTTTTTT

j_gene: TRBJ2-7
d_gene: .
abundance: .
v_gene: TRBV4-2
CDR3aa: CASSPPTEPYEQYF
CDR3nt: TGTGCCAGCAGCCCCCCGACAGAGCCCTACGAGCAGTACTTC

j_gene: TRBJ2-7
d_gene: .
abundance: .
v_gene: TRBV30
CDR3aa: CAWSRVTYEQYF
CDR3nt: TGTGCCTGGTCGCGGGTTACCTACGAGCAGTACTTC

j_gene: TRBJ2-7
d_gene: .
abundance: .
v_gene: TRBV11-3
CDR3aa: CASSLSGTKPHEQYF
CDR3nt: TGTGCCAGCAGCTTATCCGGGACAAAACCTCACGAGCAGTACTTC

j_gene: TRBJ2-7
d_gene: .
abundance: .
v_gene: TRBV15
CDR3aa: CATSSSTRGAWEQYF
CDR3nt: TGTGCCACCAGCAGTTCCACCCGGGGGGCGTGGGAGCAGTACTTC

j_gene: TRBJ2-6
d_gene: TRBD1
abundance: .
v_gene: TRBV9
CDR3aa: CASSRDRAGANVLTF
CDR3nt: TGTGCCAGCAGCCGGGACAGGGCTGGGGCCAACGTCCTGACTTTC

j_gene: TRBJ1-1
d_gene: TRBD1
abundance: few
v_gene: TRBV5-1
CDR3aa: CASSSGQGLMNTEAFF
CDR3nt: TGCGCCAGCAGCTCCGGACAGGGACTCATGAACACTGAAGCTTTCTTT

j_gene: TRBJ1-2
d_gene: .
abundance: .
v_gene: TRBV5-6
CDR3aa: CASSLPHQTGPGYTF
CDR3nt: TGTGCCAGCAGCCTACCCCATCAGACAGGCCCTGGCTACACCTTC

j_gene: TRBJ2-1
d_gene: .
abundance: .
v_gene: TRBV9
CDR3aa: CASSVQAYNEQFF
CDR3nt: TGTGCCAGCAGCGTACAGGCCTACAATGAGCAGTTCTTC

j_gene: TRBJ1-2
d_gene: .
abundance: .
v_gene: TRBV30
CDR3aa: CAWSVRRPNNYGYTF
CDR3nt: TGTGCCTGGAGTGTACGGAGACCTAATAACTATGGCTACACCTTC

j_gene: TRBJ1-4
d_gene: .
abundance: .
v_gene: TRBV3-1/TRBV3-2
CDR3aa: CASSQDNGEGLREKLFF
CDR3nt: TGTGCCAGCAGCCAAGATAACGGGGAAGGACTCCGGGAAAAACTGTTTTTT

j_gene: TRBJ1-1
d_gene: TRBD1
abundance: .
v_gene: TRBV19
CDR3aa: CASSMAPGGNTEAFF
CDR3nt: TGTGCCAGTAGTATGGCCCCAGGGGGGAACACTGAAGCTTTCTTT

j_gene: TRBJ1-1
d_gene: .
abundance: .
v_gene: TRBV30
CDR3aa: CAWSPTREGYTEAFF
CDR3nt: TGTGCCTGGAGTCCCACTCGGGAGGGGTACACTGAAGCTTTCTTT

j_gene: TRBJ1-6
d_gene: .
abundance: .
v_gene: TRBV9
CDR3aa: CASSVGRSRNSPLHF
CDR3nt: TGTGCCAGCAGCGTAGGGCGATCGAGGAATTCACCCCTCCACTTT

j_gene: TRBJ2-7
d_gene: TRBD1
abundance: .
v_gene: TRBV10-3
CDR3aa: CAISTGGASYEQYF
CDR3nt: TGTGCCATCAGCACAGGGGGCGCGTCCTACGAGCAGTACTTC

j_gene: TRBJ1-1
d_gene: .
abundance: few
v_gene: TRBV10-3
CDR3aa: CAISEGRGNTEAFF
CDR3nt: TGTGCCATCAGTGAGGGTCGAGGGAACACTGAAGCTTTCTTT

j_gene: TRBJ1-1
d_gene: .
abundance: .
v_gene: TRBV29-1
CDR3aa: CSFERRLNTEAFF
CDR3nt: TGCAGCTTCGAGAGGCGCTTGAACACTGAAGCTTTCTTT

j_gene: TRBJ2-7
d_gene: .
abundance: .
v_gene: TRBV6-1
CDR3aa: CASSESVRTYEQYF
CDR3nt: TGTGCCAGCAGTGAATCCGTCAGGACCTACGAGCAGTACTTC

j_gene: TRBJ1-2
d_gene: TRBD1
abundance: .
v_gene: TRBV7-2
CDR3aa: CASSLDTTGGRGYTF
CDR3nt: TGTGCCAGCAGCTTAGATACGACAGGGGGCAGGGGCTACACCTTC

j_gene: TRBJ1-2
d_gene: .
abundance: .
v_gene: TRBV27
CDR3aa: CASSSGASGYTF
CDR3nt: TGTGCCAGCAGTTCAGGGGCCAGTGGCTACACCTTC

j_gene: TRBJ1-3
d_gene: .
abundance: .
v_gene: TRBV30
CDR3aa: CAWSSSGRGSGNTIYF
CDR3nt: TGTGCCTGGAGTTCCTCCGGACGGGGCTCTGGAAACACCATATATTTT

j_gene: TRBJ1-5
d_gene: .
abundance: .
v_gene: TRBV6-1
CDR3aa: CASSDGRETQPQHF
CDR3nt: TGTGCCAGCAGTGATGGGAGGGAAACTCAGCCCCAGCATTTT

j_gene: TRBJ1-3
d_gene: TRBD1
abundance: few
v_gene: TRBV24-1
CDR3aa: CATSDADRGNTIYF
CDR3nt: TGTGCCACCAGTGATGCGGACAGGGGAAACACCATATATTTT

j_gene: TRBJ2-1
d_gene: .
abundance: .
v_gene: TRBV7-2
CDR3aa: CASSLVTAYNEQFF
CDR3nt: TGTGCCAGCAGCTTAGTCACAGCCTACAATGAGCAGTTCTTC

j_gene: TRBJ1-2
d_gene: .
abundance: .
v_gene: TRBV3-1/TRBV3-2
CDR3aa: CASSQDFNRRNYGYTF
CDR3nt: TGTGCCAGCAGCCAAGATTTCAACAGGAGAAACTATGGCTACACCTTC

j_gene: TRBJ2-7
d_gene: .
abundance: once
v_gene: TRBV19
CDR3aa: CASSRSGPWREQYF
CDR3nt: TGTGCCAGTAGTAGAAGCGGGCCGTGGCGCGAGCAGTACTTC

j_gene: TRBJ1-2
d_gene: TRBD1
abundance: once
v_gene: TRBV4-1
CDR3aa: CASSQIGTASYGYTF
CDR3nt: TGCGCCAGCAGCCAGATCGGGACAGCGAGCTATGGCTACACCTTC

j_gene: TRBJ1-1
d_gene: TRBD1
abundance: .
v_gene: TRBV12-3/TRBV12-4
CDR3aa: CASSFAGGTEAFF
CDR3nt: TGTGCCAGCAGTTTTGCAGGGGGAACTGAAGCTTTCTTT

j_gene: TRBJ2-7
d_gene: TRBD1
abundance: .
v_gene: TRBV2
CDR3aa: CASSETGTYEQYF
CDR3nt: TGTGCCAGCAGTGAGACAGGGACGTACGAGCAGTACTTC

j_gene: TRBJ1-2
d_gene: .
abundance: once
v_gene: TRBV5-1
CDR3aa: CASSFRASDDGYTF
CDR3nt: TGCGCCAGCAGCTTCAGGGCTTCAGACGACGGCTACACCTTC

j_gene: TRBJ2-5
d_gene: .
abundance: .
v_gene: TRBV20-1
CDR3aa: CSASVTTQQETQYF
CDR3nt: TGCAGTGCTAGTGTTACGACACAGCAAGAGACCCAGTACTTC

j_gene: TRBJ1-1
d_gene: TRBD1
abundance: .
v_gene: TRBV11-2
CDR3aa: CASSLEEGAYEAFF
CDR3nt: TGTGCCAGCAGCTTAGAGGAGGGGGCCTACGAAGCTTTCTTT

j_gene: TRBJ2-4
d_gene: TRBD2
abundance: .
v_gene: TRBV25-1
CDR3aa: CASSEYGRDIQYF
CDR3nt: TGTGCCAGCAGTGAATACGGGAGGGACATTCAGTACTTC

j_gene: TRBJ1-5
d_gene: .
abundance: .
v_gene: TRBV28
CDR3aa: CASSSLGRSEDSNQPQHF
CDR3nt: TGTGCCAGCAGTTCCCTGGGGCGGTCAGAAGATAGCAATCAGCCCCAGCATTTT

j_gene: TRBJ1-4
d_gene: .
abundance: .
v_gene: TRBV19
CDR3aa: CASSVGRANEKLFF
CDR3nt: TGTGCCAGTAGTGTGGGCAGGGCTAATGAAAAACTGTTTTTT

j_gene: TRBJ2-7
d_gene: .
abundance: few
v_gene: TRBV6-5
CDR3aa: CASSTRRDSYEQYF
CDR3nt: TGTGCCAGCAGCACCCGACGGGACTCCTACGAGCAGTACTTC

j_gene: TRBJ1-4
d_gene: TRBD1
abundance: .
v_gene: TRBV20-1
CDR3aa: CSATDRGEGEKLFF
CDR3nt: TGCAGTGCTACTGACAGGGGGGAAGGTGAAAAACTGTTTTTT

j_gene: TRBJ1-5
d_gene: TRBD1
abundance: .
v_gene: TRBV12-3/TRBV12-4
CDR3aa: CASSGQGRQPQHF
CDR3nt: TGTGCCAGCAGCGGACAGGGTAGACAGCCCCAGCATTTT

j_gene: TRBJ2-1
d_gene: TRBD2
abundance: .
v_gene: TRBV27
CDR3aa: CASSRLGTSSEQFF
CDR3nt: TGTGCCAGCAGCCGACTCGGGACTAGCAGTGAGCAGTTCTTC

j_gene: TRBJ1-3
d_gene: TRBD1
abundance: .
v_gene: TRBV25-1
CDR3aa: CASSRAGTASGNTIYF
CDR3nt: TGTGCCAGCAGTAGAGCCGGGACAGCTTCTGGAAACACCATATATTTT

j_gene: TRBJ2-1
d_gene: TRBD2
abundance: .
v_gene: TRBV9
CDR3aa: CASSVTGGATEQFF
CDR3nt: TGTGCCAGCAGCGTAACCGGGGGGGCCACTGAGCAGTTCTTC

j_gene: TRBJ2-7
d_gene: TRBD1
abundance: once
v_gene: TRBV6-5
CDR3aa: CASSYSFGQGAREQYF
CDR3nt: TGTGCCAGCAGTTACTCTTTCGGACAGGGGGCGAGAGAGCAGTACTTC

j_gene: TRBJ1-2
d_gene: TRBD1
abundance: .
v_gene: TRBV3-1/TRBV3-2
CDR3aa: CASSQGGGGYTF
CDR3nt: TGTGCCAGCAGCCAAGGAGGGGGCGGCTACACCTTC

j_gene: TRBJ1-1
d_gene: .
abundance: once
v_gene: TRBV2
CDR3aa: CASSGMVRGTEAFF
CDR3nt: TGTGCCAGCAGTGGGATGGTGAGAGGAACTGAAGCTTTCTTT

j_gene: TRBJ1-2
d_gene: .
abundance: .
v_gene: TRBV28
CDR3aa: CASAQDGYTF
CDR3nt: TGTGCCAGTGCACAGGATGGCTACACCTTC

j_gene: TRBJ1-4
d_gene: TRBD1
abundance: .
v_gene: TRBV27
CDR3aa: CASSWGQGGEKLFF
CDR3nt: TGTGCCAGCAGTTGGGGACAGGGAGGTGAAAAACTGTTTTTT

j_gene: TRBJ2-1
d_gene: .
abundance: .
v_gene: TRBV27
CDR3aa: CASSLEEGPGNEQFF
CDR3nt: TGTGCCAGCAGTTTAGAGGAGGGCCCGGGGAATGAGCAGTTCTTC

j_gene: TRBJ2-6
d_gene: .
abundance: .
v_gene: TRBV7-6
CDR3aa: CASSPRGSGGANVLTF
CDR3nt: TGTGCCAGCAGCCCGCGGGGCTCGGGTGGGGCCAACGTCCTGACTTTC

j_gene: TRBJ1-2
d_gene: .
abundance: once
v_gene: TRBV6-6
CDR3aa: CASSRGQNYGYTF
CDR3nt: TGTGCCAGCAGTCGCGGACAGAACTATGGCTACACCTTC